A single sample is the source of the 21 T cell receptor beta chains below, sequenced in a study of blood T cell repertoires in COVID-19. Sequenced by immunoSEQ multiplex PCR; TCRdb stores in-frame clones only, minus some. The sample holds about 60,000 clones, approximately 80% seen once. Sequenced sample: peripheral blood. Receptor source: a man between 25 and 39 years old with COVID-19, enrolled during active disease.

The rearrangement uses TRBV10-3 and TRBJ2-7; 10 nucleotides line up with TRBD2. The V gene end was trimmed by 6 bases and the J gene end by 4 bases; junction bases not matched to a gene: 9. Germline-derived CDR1 and CDR2 are ENHRY and SYGVKD. The CDR3 runs 15 residues. The CDR3 coding sequence is TGTGCCATCAGCCTTTCTAGCGGGGGTGGGTACGAGCAGTACTTC. Amino acid sequence: CAISLSSGGGYEQYF.

The chain uses TRBV5-6 and TRBJ1-1, with D tentatively TRBD1 (6 bases). V lost 1 base and J lost 0, with 10 bases in between. The CDR3 length is 15 residues. Germline assignment: CDR1 SGHDT and CDR2 YYEEEE. The CDR3 loop is CASSLLPGVNTEAFF. CDR3 nucleotide sequence: TGTGCCAGCAGCTTGCTTCCAGGGGTGAACACTGAAGCTTTCTTT.

This rearrangement joins TRBV11-2 to TRBJ1-2; 9 bases are a match to TRBD1. With 5 bases clipped from V and 4 bases from J, the junction kept 8 bases outside the gene matches. Germline assignment: CDR1 SGHAT and CDR2 FQNNGV. This CDR3 comprises 15 residues. This CDR3 is CASSTGQGRFYGYTF. The CDR3 coding sequence is TGTGCCAGCAGCACCGGACAGGGGAGATTCTATGGCTACACCTTC.

The V gene is TRBV7-3, the J gene TRBJ2-1; 8 bases agree with TRBD2. Germline-derived CDR1 and CDR2 are SGHTA and FQGTGA. The J segment lost 2 bases and the V segment lost 6 bases, leaving 6 bases of the junction unmatched. The CDR3 is 15 residues long. CDR3 in amino acids: CASSSLAGPYNEQFF. DNA of the CDR3: TGTGCCAGCAGTTCTCTAGCGGGCCCCTACAATGAGCAGTTCTTC.

This chain joins TRBV6-6 and TRBJ2-7; TRBD2 matches 7 bases. CDR3 length: 15 amino acids. In germline, CDR1 is MNHNY, CDR2 SVGAGI (reference sequence). Trimming at V came to 5 bases and at J to 2 bases, leaving 9 bases not matched to a gene. Here the CDR3 DNA reads TGTGCCAGCAGTCCGTCGCCTAGCGGAACCTACGAGCAGTACTTC. It is translated as CASSPSPSGTYEQYF.

The V and J genes are TRBV18 and TRBJ1-1; possible D gene TRBD1, 6 bases. From germline, CDR1 is KGHSH and CDR2 LQKENI. This CDR3 contains 18 residues. Trimming removed 4 bases from V and 1 base from J, with 22 bases in between. This CDR3 is CASSRPLEYTGRNTEAFF. The DNA of the CDR3 is TGTGCCAGCTCACGACCACTTGAGTACACAGGGAGGAACACTGAAGCTTTCTTT. Full variable domain (remainder filled in from reference TRBV18 and TRBJ1-1): NAGVMQNPRHLVRRRGQEARLRCSPMKGHSHVYWYRQLPEEGLKFMVYLQKENIIDESGMPKERFSAEFPKEGPSILRIQQVVRGDSAAYFCASSRPLEYTGRNTEAFFGQGTRLTVV.

The chain combines TRBV7-6 with TRBJ1-3; 8 positions match TRBD1. J was trimmed by 2 bases and V by 5 bases; bases with no gene match: 2. This CDR3 is 14 amino acids long. The germline V gene has CDR1 SGHVS and CDR2 FNYEAQ. The CDR3 region is CASSQQGAGNTIYF. In DNA form, the CDR3 reads TGTGCCAGCAGCCAACAGGGGGCTGGAAACACCATATATTTT.

The chain couples TRBV5-1 to TRBJ1-4, with D possibly matching TRBD1 (6 bases). Between the trimmed V and J ends, which lost 1 base and 1 base, there was a span of 8 bases. From germline, CDR1 is SGHRS and CDR2 YFSETQ. This CDR3 is built from 15 residues. CDR3 amino acids: CASSLPTGTNEKLFF. CDR3 DNA sequence: TGCGCCAGCAGCTTGCCGACAGGAACTAATGAAAAACTGTTTTTT.

The V call is TRBV24-1, the J call TRBJ1-2; the D is unclear. Germline V gene data show CDR1 as KGHDR and CDR2 as SFDVKD. Trimming removed 2 bases at V and 6 bases at J, with 12 bases between. This CDR3 has 14 amino acids. CDR3 in amino acids: CATSDWAGRDGYTF. The DNA of the CDR3 is TGTGCCACCAGTGATTGGGCGGGTCGCGATGGCTACACCTTC.

The V and J genes are TRBV11-2 and TRBJ1-1; 10 bases align to TRBD1. Trimming removed 1 base from V and 5 bases from J; junction bases left unmatched: 1. CDR1 is SGHAT and CDR2 is FQNNGV in the germline V gene. The CDR3 is 14 amino acids. The CDR3 sequence is CASSLGGQGTEAFF. The CDR3 nucleotides read TGTGCCAGCAGCTTAGGGGGACAGGGGACTGAAGCTTTCTTT.

This clone was seen repeatedly, ten times or more. The V call is TRBV2, the J call TRBJ1-6; 7 bases match TRBD1. Germline CDR1 reads SNHLY; CDR2 reads FYNNEI. This CDR3 comprises 14 residues. V gave up 0 bases and J gave up 9 bases; unmatched junction bases: 2. In nucleotides, the CDR3 is TGTGCCAGCAGTGAAGCTTCAGGGGGTTCACCCCTCCACTTT. This translates into CASSEASGGSPLHF.

This clone was observed once. The chain is built from TRBV5-4 and TRBJ2-1; D gene ambiguous. Germline values: CDR1 SGHNT, CDR2 YYREEE (reference sequence). Trimming removed 2 bases at V and 1 base at J, with 16 bases between. The CDR3 extends over 17 amino acids. Here the CDR3 DNA reads TGTGCCAGCAGCTTTCAAACGGGTCCTCAATCCTACAATGAGCAGTTCTTC. This gives the protein CASSFQTGPQSYNEQFF.

This clone was seen only a few times. The chain employs TRBV7-3 and TRBJ2-7; D may be TRBD1 (7 bases). The length of the CDR3 is 14 residues. Trimming pared 2 bases from V and 3 bases from J, leaving 11 bases between. Germline CDR1 SGHTA, CDR2 FQGTGA. CDR3 protein: CASSLSQGGYEQYF. The CDR3 DNA is TGTGCCAGCAGCTTATCCCAGGGGGGCTACGAGCAGTACTTC.

The V gene is TRBV18, the J gene TRBJ2-1; TRBD2 might be the D (5 bases). CDR3 length: 16 residues. The V end was cut by 8 bases, the J end by 3 bases, with 20 bases between. Germline V gene lookup returns CDR1 KGHSH and CDR2 LQKENI. This CDR3 is CASRQAGRVLYNEQFF. CDR3 bases: TGTGCCAGCCGACAAGCCGGGCGGGTCCTCTACAATGAGCAGTTCTTC.

This clone was recorded a few times. The gene calls are TRBV6-5 and TRBJ1-4; D perhaps matches TRBD1 (5 bases). The CDR3 length is 15 residues. Per germline, CDR1 MNHEY and CDR2 SVGAGI. The V end was cut by 6 bases, the J end by 6 bases, with 17 bases between. The CDR3 loop is CASSPAGGKDEKLFF. CDR3 nucleotide sequence: TGTGCCAGCAGCCCGGCGGGGGGGAAAGATGAAAAACTGTTTTTT.

In its sample, this clone was seen a few times. This chain connects TRBV6-2 or TRBV6-3 to TRBJ1-1, with D uncertain. Germline CDR1 and CDR2: MNHEY and SVGEGT. This CDR3 is 14 amino acids long. V was pared by 2 bases and J by 1 base, with 8 bases between. This chain's CDR3 is CASSYEAGNTEAFF. Written as DNA, the CDR3 is TGTGCCAGCAGTTACGAGGCGGGGAACACTGAAGCTTTCTTT.

The chain carries TRBV6-6 and TRBJ2-7; TRBD1 agrees at 7 bases. The CDR3 loop spans 13 amino acids. V was clipped by 6 bases and J by 7 bases; unmatched bases: 9. Germline assignment: CDR1 MNHNY and CDR2 SVGAGI (reference sequence). CDR3 sequence (DNA): TGTGCCAGCAGATCGCGTACAGGGGTTGAGCAGTACTTC. Translated, it gives CASRSRTGVEQYF.

The chain joins TRBV5-4 to TRBJ2-2; D perhaps matches TRBD1 (6 bases). Trimming removed 3 bases at V and 2 bases at J, with 14 bases between. Per the germline V gene, CDR1 is SGHNT and CDR2 is YYREEE (reference sequence). There are 16 residues in the CDR3. In DNA, the CDR3 is TGTGCCAGCAGCTACGGGACACTTGGTAACACCGGGGAGCTGTTTTTT. It encodes CASSYGTLGNTGELFF.

This clone was seen a single time. The chain links TRBV5-5 to TRBJ1-1, with 9 bases matching TRBD1. The trim removed 8 bases at V and 5 bases at J, leaving 7 bases unmatched. Germline CDR1 SGHKS, CDR2 YYEKEE (reference sequence). This CDR3 has 13 amino acids. CDR3 loop: CASRTGVGTEAFF. CDR3 DNA: TGTGCCAGTCGGACAGGGGTAGGGACTGAAGCTTTCTTT.

This chain connects TRBV19 to TRBJ1-5; no clear D gene. With 9 bases removed from V and 3 bases from J, the gap between germline ends came to 18 bases. This CDR3 has 15 residues. Germline V gene data show CDR1 as LNHDA and CDR2 as SQIVND (reference sequence). For the CDR3, the DNA is TGTGCCAGCGCACCTACCGGGATCACCAATCAGCCCCAGCATTTT. Translation: CASAPTGITNQPQHF.

The chain carries TRBV6-1 and TRBJ2-5; D perhaps matches TRBD2 (6 bases). The CDR3 has 18 amino acids. Per germline, CDR1 MNHNS and CDR2 SASEGT. Trimming shortened V by 1 base and J by 5 bases, and 23 bases separated the two germline ends. DNA for the CDR3: TGTGCCAGCAGTGAAGAGGGGAGACAGAGACTAGACGGGGAGACCCAGTACTTC. Protein sequence: CASSEEGRQRLDGETQYF.